This entry is about one TCR beta chain. Trimming removed 11 bases from V and 6 bases from J; junction bases left unmatched: 4. The length of the CDR3 is 11 residues. The data were taken from a study of blood T cell repertoires in COVID-19. Study at large: The United States, Italy and Spain provided the acute and convalescent COVID-19 samples. Nucleic acid was either cDNA or gDNA, and it came from T cells, B-cell-depleted T cells, or PBMCs.

In the study's own analysis: The authors estimated nucleated cell counts from reference gene primer amplification. TCRdb's table, derived via immunoSEQ multiplex PCR, lists solely in-frame clones and lacks some. The V and J calls and clone size come from that table; D and trimming were worked out from the DNA. This sample carries about 140,000 clones, roughly four fifths of them seen once, and the ten largest clones take around 4%. The chain recombines TRBV12-3 or TRBV12-4 with TRBJ2-1, with 7 bases identical to TRBD1. The origin of this receptor is a woman aged 60-75 years with acute or convalescent COVID-19. Input material: peripheral blood. DNA for the CDR3: TGTGCCGTCGGGACAGTCAATGAGCAGTTCTTC. Residues: CAVGTVNEQFF.